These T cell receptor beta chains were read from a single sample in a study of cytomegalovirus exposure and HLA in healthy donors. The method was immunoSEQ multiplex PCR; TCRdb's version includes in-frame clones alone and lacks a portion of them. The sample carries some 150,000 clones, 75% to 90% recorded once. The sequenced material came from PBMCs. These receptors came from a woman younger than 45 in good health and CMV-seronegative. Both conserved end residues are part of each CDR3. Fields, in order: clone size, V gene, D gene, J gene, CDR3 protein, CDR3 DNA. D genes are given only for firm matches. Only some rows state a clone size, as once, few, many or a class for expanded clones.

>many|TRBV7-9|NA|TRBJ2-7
CASSGLQGSEQYF
TGTGCCAGCAGCGGACTACAGGGGAGTGAGCAGTACTTC
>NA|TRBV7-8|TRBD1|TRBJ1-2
CASSPRGTGGSVGYGYTF
TGTGCCAGCAGCCCAAGGGGGACAGGGGGCTCCGTAGGATATGGCTACACCTTC
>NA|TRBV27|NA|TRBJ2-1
CASSPGHLSYNEQFF
TGTGCCAGCAGCCCGGGACACCTCTCCTACAATGAGCAGTTCTTC
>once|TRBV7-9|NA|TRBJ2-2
CASTTREAGELFF
TGTGCCAGCACCACCAGGGAGGCCGGGGAGCTGTTTTTT
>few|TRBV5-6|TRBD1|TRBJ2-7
CASSPGTETYEQYF
TGTGCCAGCAGCCCCGGGACAGAAACCTACGAGCAGTACTTC
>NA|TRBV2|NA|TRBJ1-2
CASSENRVDGGYTF
TGTGCCAGCAGTGAAAACAGGGTAGACGGGGGCTACACCTTC
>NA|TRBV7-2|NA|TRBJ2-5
CASSQGFQETQYF
TGTGCCAGCAGCCAGGGGTTTCAAGAGACCCAGTACTTC
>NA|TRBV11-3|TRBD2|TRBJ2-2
CASSRGGRDTGELFF
TGTGCCAGCAGCCGCGGGGGGCGCGACACCGGGGAGCTGTTTTTT
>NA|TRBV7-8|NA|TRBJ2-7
CASTTPGQTYEQYF
TGTGCCAGCACTACCCCCGGACAGACCTACGAGCAGTACTTC
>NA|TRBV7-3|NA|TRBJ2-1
CASSLFIRGYNEQFF
TGTGCCAGCAGCTTATTTATACGGGGGTACAATGAGCAGTTCTTC
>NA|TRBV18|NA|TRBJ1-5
CASSPGQGNQPQHF
TGTGCCAGCTCACCAGGGCAGGGCAATCAGCCCCAGCATTTT
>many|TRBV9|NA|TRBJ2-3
CASSEGSSTDTQYF
TGTGCCAGCAGCGAGGGGTCTAGCACAGATACGCAGTATTTT
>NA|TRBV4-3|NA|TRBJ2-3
CASSQDPAGITDTQYF
TGCGCCAGCAGCCAAGATCCAGCGGGCATCACAGATACGCAGTATTTT
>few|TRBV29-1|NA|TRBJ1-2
CSVESRWGGNYGYTF
TGCAGCGTTGAATCCCGCTGGGGAGGAAACTATGGCTACACCTTC
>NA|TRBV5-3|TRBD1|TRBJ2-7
CARSSDRGRTYEQYF
TGTGCCAGAAGCTCTGACAGGGGGCGAACCTACGAGCAGTACTTC
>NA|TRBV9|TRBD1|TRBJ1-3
CASSTLTGTGNTIYF
TGTGCCAGCAGCACCTTGACAGGGACTGGAAACACCATATATTTT
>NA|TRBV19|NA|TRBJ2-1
CASSKGGGKNEQFF
TGTGCCAGTAGTAAGGGAGGGGGGAAGAATGAGCAGTTCTTC
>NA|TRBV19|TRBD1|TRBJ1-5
CASSHRDRGGQPQHF
TGTGCCAGTAGTCATAGGGACAGGGGTGGACAGCCCCAGCATTTT
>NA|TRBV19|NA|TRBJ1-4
CASSPHTATNEKLFF
TGTGCCAGTAGCCCCCACACCGCAACTAATGAAAAACTGTTTTTT
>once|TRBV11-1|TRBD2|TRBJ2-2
CASSLQGLAGTGELFF
TGTGCCAGCAGCCTACAAGGACTAGCTGGCACCGGGGAGCTGTTTTTT
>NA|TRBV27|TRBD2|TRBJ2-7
CASSFRGLAGYSYEQYF
TGTGCCAGCAGTTTTCGAGGACTAGCGGGATACTCCTACGAGCAGTACTTC
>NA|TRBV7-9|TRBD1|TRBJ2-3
CASSIRDRGRSTDTQYF
TGTGCCAGCAGCATAAGGGACAGGGGGCGAAGCACAGATACGCAGTATTTT
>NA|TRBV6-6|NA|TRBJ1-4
CASRDSSATNEKLFF
TGTGCCAGCAGGGACTCGAGTGCAACTAATGAAAAACTGTTTTTT
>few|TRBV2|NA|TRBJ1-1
CASRKGVGDTEAFF
TGTGCCAGCAGGAAGGGGGTAGGGGACACTGAAGCTTTCTTT
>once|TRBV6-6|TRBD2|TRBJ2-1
CASSYSGRGARDEQFF
TGTGCCAGCAGTTACTCTGGGCGGGGGGCCAGGGATGAGCAGTTCTTC
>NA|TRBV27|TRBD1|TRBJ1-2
CASSLRDRGPGYTF
TGTGCCAGCAGTTTAAGGGACAGGGGGCCCGGCTACACCTTC
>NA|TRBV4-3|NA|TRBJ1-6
CASSQDRESSPLHF
TGCGCCAGCAGCCAAGATCGGGAAAGCTCACCCCTCCACTTT
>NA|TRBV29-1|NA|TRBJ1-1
CSVEDWGRTNAEAFF
TGCAGCGTTGAAGATTGGGGGAGGACGAACGCTGAAGCTTTCTTT
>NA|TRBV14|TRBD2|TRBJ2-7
CASGSGGETPEQYF
TGTGCCAGCGGCTCGGGGGGGGAGACCCCCGAGCAGTACTTC
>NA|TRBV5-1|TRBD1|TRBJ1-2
CASSSGTGIHYGYTF
TGCGCCAGCAGCTCCGGGACAGGAATCCACTATGGCTACACCTTC
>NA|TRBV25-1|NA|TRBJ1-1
CASSRRGGTEAFF
TGTGCCAGCAGCCGGCGGGGGGGGACTGAAGCTTTCTTT
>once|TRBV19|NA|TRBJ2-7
CASSIRAGSYEQYF
TGTGCCAGTAGTATTCGGGCGGGGAGCTACGAGCAGTACTTC
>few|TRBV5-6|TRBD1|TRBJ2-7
CASSSGTGISYEQYF
TGTGCCAGCAGCTCGGGGACAGGGATTTCCTACGAGCAGTACTTC
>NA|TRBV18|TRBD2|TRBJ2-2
CASSETASGRLYTGELFF
TGTGCCAGCTCAGAAACTGCTAGCGGGAGGCTGTACACCGGGGAGCTGTTTTTT
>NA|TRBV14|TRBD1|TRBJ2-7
CASSHRQGPYEQYF
TGTGCCAGCAGCCACAGACAGGGGCCTTACGAGCAGTACTTC
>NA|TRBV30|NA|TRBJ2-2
CAWSKDSPTGELFF
TGTGCCTGGAGTAAGGACTCCCCCACCGGGGAGCTGTTTTTT
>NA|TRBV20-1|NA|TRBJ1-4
CSASSNEKLFF
TGCAGTGCCTCCAGTAATGAAAAACTGTTTTTT
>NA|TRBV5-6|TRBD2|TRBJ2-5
CASSFGPRGGGETQYF
TGTGCCAGCAGCTTCGGACCCCGGGGGGGAGGAGAGACCCAGTACTTC
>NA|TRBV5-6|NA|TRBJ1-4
CASSPWMGRKLFF
TGTGCCAGCAGCCCATGGATGGGGCGGAAACTGTTTTTT
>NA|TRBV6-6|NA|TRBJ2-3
CASSYQLVGTDTQYF
TGTGCCAGCAGTTACCAGTTGGTGGGCACAGATACGCAGTATTTT
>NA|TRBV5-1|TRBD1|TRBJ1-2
CASTLGDSRYGYTF
TGCGCCAGCACCCTGGGGGACAGTCGTTATGGCTACACCTTC
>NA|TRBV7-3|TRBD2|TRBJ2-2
CASSSPTSGGHTGELFF
TGTGCCAGCAGCTCCCCGACTAGCGGGGGGCACACCGGGGAGCTGTTTTTT
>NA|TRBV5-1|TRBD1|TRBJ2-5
CASSLNRGQTQYF
TGCGCCAGCAGCTTAAACAGGGGTCAGACCCAGTACTTC
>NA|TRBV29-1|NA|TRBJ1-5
CSVGTGLNQPQHF
TGCAGCGTTGGAACAGGGCTCAATCAGCCCCAGCATTTT
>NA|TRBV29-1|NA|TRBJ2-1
CSVEVGGGGDEQFF
TGCAGCGTTGAAGTGGGCGGGGGCGGGGATGAGCAGTTCTTC